This section outlines one T cell receptor beta chain sequence together with its context. Per the germline V gene, CDR1 is SGHRS and CDR2 is YFSETQ. V lost 7 bases and J lost 3, with 23 bases in between. This CDR3 has 16 amino acids. Here immunoSEQ multiplex PCR was the method, and the copy in TCRdb shows in-frame clones only, minus some. The sample lists 150,000 to 200,000 clones, about 92% occurring once. The data were taken from a study of T cell responses to AZD1222 COVID-19 vaccine. The chain recombines TRBV5-1 with TRBJ2-7; no firm D call. The sequenced sample was peripheral blood, obtained on day 0 of AZD1222 vaccination. The TCR originated in an adult in good health. The CDR3 bases are TGCGCCAGCTCCCCAAGATCATCCCTCACGATCTACGAGCAGTACTTC. Amino acids: CASSPRSSLTIYEQYF.